The rows below give T cell receptor beta chains drawn from one sample of a study of Graves' ophthalmopathy and Graves' hyperthyroidism. TCRdb re-analysed the multiplex PCR reads in MiXCR, keeping a single row per CDR3 protein. Among some 370,000 distinct CDR3 sequences listed, about a sixth were seen once. The sequencing input was peripheral blood. All receptors come from an adult woman with stable Graves' hyperthyroidism. CDR3s include the opening cysteine and the closing phenylalanine or tryptophan. The order of the fields is clone size, D gene, J gene, V gene, CDR3 DNA, CDR3 protein. The D gene is left open where the match is weak. Size is omitted from some rows. Given values are once, few, many or a class for expanded clones.

>many|TRBD2|TRBJ2-2|TRBV20-1
TGCAGTGCTAGACTAGCGGGGACCGGGGAGCTGTTTTTT
CSARLAGTGELFF
>many|.|TRBJ2-5|TRBV7-9
TGTGCCAGCAGCTTAGTTTACCTAGCGAAACAAGAGACCCAGTACTTC
CASSLVYLAKQETQYF
>many|.|TRBJ1-1|TRBV20-1
TGCAGTGCTAGAGTGGCCGCGGGGAGTGAAGCTTTCTTT
CSARVAAGSEAFF
>many|TRBD1|TRBJ1-5|TRBV6-2/TRBV6-3
TGTGCCAGCAGTCAACCGGGACAGGGCCCTCAGCCCCAGCATTTT
CASSQPGQGPQPQHF
>many|.|TRBJ2-5|TRBV4-2
TGTGCCAGCAGCCAAGTATGGATACAAGAGACCCAGTACTTC
CASSQVWIQETQYF
>many|.|TRBJ2-5|TRBV6-2/TRBV6-3
TGTGCCAGCAGACTTCGACGCAACCAAGAGACCCAGTACTTC
CASRLRRNQETQYF
>.|TRBD2|TRBJ2-2|TRBV4-2
TGTGCCAGCAGCCAAGAAGGTCTAGCGGGAGACACCGGGGAGCTGTTTTTT
CASSQEGLAGDTGELFF
>many|.|TRBJ1-2|TRBV20-1
TGCAGTGCTAGAGATCTCAGTACCCCGGCTTGGCTTTATGGCTACACCTTC
CSARDLSTPAWLYGYTF
>many|TRBD1|TRBJ1-2|TRBV29-1
TGCAGCGTTCTCCGGGACAGAGCCTATGGCTACACCTTC
CSVLRDRAYGYTF
>.|TRBD2|TRBJ2-7|TRBV7-2
TGTGCCAGCAGCGCGCTTGTAGCGGGCCCCTACGAGCAGTACTTC
CASSALVAGPYEQYF
>many|.|TRBJ1-1|TRBV6-2/TRBV6-3
TGTGCCAGCAGTTATTCAGGGTTAGGTTCAAGGGACACTGAAGCTTTCTTT
CASSYSGLGSRDTEAFF
>many|.|TRBJ2-7|TRBV30
TGTGCCTGGAGTGGAACAGGGCTCCCCTACGAGCAGTACTTC
CAWSGTGLPYEQYF
>many|.|TRBJ1-3|TRBV7-9
TGTGCCAGCAGTCCCGTTGCAGGAAACACCATATATTTT
CASSPVAGNTIYF
>.|.|TRBJ1-2|TRBV11-2
TGTGCCATCAGCTTAGTTGTCCGACAAGGGCATGGCTACACCTTC
CAISLVVRQGHGYTF
>few|.|TRBJ2-7|TRBV19
TGTGCCAGTACCCAGGGGTTTGGGAACGAGCAGTACTTC
CASTQGFGNEQYF
>many|.|TRBJ2-7|TRBV2
TGTGCCAGCAGTCCCTCCGCGACAGGTTCCTCCTACGAGCAGTACTTC
CASSPSATGSSYEQYF
>.|.|TRBJ2-3|TRBV6-1
TGTGTCAGCAGGGAGACTAGCACAGATACGCAGTATTTT
CVSRETSTDTQYF
>.|TRBD2|TRBJ2-2|TRBV27
TGTGCCAGCAGTTTATTTTCAGCGGGAGGCACCGGGGAGCTGTTTTTT
CASSLFSAGGTGELFF
>many|TRBD1|TRBJ2-7|TRBV6-5
TGTGCCAGCAGTTCCTCGCTAGGACAGGGGGCCTACGAGCAGTACTTC
CASSSSLGQGAYEQYF
>many|TRBD1|TRBJ2-2|TRBV6-1
TGTGCCAGCATTGGGGACAGGGGATTCACCGGGGAGCTGTTTTTT
CASIGDRGFTGELFF
>many|TRBD2|TRBJ2-5|TRBV29-1
TGCAGCGTTCAATTAGCGGGAGGCGTAGAGACCCAGTACTTC
CSVQLAGGVETQYF
>few|TRBD1|TRBJ2-7|TRBV12-3/TRBV12-4
TGTGCCAGCAGTTCCAGACAGGGGCTTGGATTTAACGAGCAGTACTTC
CASSSRQGLGFNEQYF
>many|.|TRBJ2-5|TRBV11-2
TGTGCCAGCGGCGCGGGCGGGACGGGCCGCCAAGAGACCCAGTACTTC
CASGAGGTGRQETQYF
>.|.|TRBJ1-5|TRBV7-2
TGTGCCAGCGGAGAGCATAGCAATCAGCCCCAGCATTTT
CASGEHSNQPQHF
>many|.|TRBJ1-1|TRBV10-3
TGTGCCATCAGGGTCGCCCAGGGCGGCACTGAAGCTTTCTTT
CAIRVAQGGTEAFF
>many|.|TRBJ1-5|TRBV28
TGTGCCAGCAGCAGAGAGGCCATTTATAGCAATCAGCCCCAGCATTTT
CASSREAIYSNQPQHF
>few|.|TRBJ2-5|TRBV4-1
TGCGCCAGCAGCCCGGCAAATTGGGACCAAGAGACCAAGTACTTC
CASSPANWDQETKYF
>many|TRBD2|TRBJ2-7|TRBV11-1
TGTGCCAGCAGCCTTAAGGGTTGGGCGGGAGGACCCTCCTACGAGCAGTACTTC
CASSLKGWAGGPSYEQYF
>.|TRBD1|TRBJ1-1|TRBV4-1
TGCGCCAGCAGCCACTACGACAGGGACGACACTGAAGCTTTCTTT
CASSHYDRDDTEAFF
>.|.|TRBJ2-7|TRBV9
TGTGCCAGCAGCGAGGGGATGGAGTCGTACGATCAGTACTTC
CASSEGMESYDQYF
>few|.|TRBJ2-5|TRBV2
TGTGCCAGCAGTGAACAGAGGCAAGAGACCCAGTACTTC
CASSEQRQETQYF
>many|TRBD2|TRBJ2-7|TRBV20-1
TGCAGTGCTAGAGCCGGACTAGTTCAGAGCTCCTACGAGCAGTACTTC
CSARAGLVQSSYEQYF
>many|.|TRBJ1-1|TRBV5-1
TGTGCCAGTAGTTTAGGACAAATGAACACTGAAGCTTTCTTT
CASSLGQMNTEAFF
>few|TRBD2|TRBJ2-6|TRBV25-1
TGTGCCACACTGGGGTGGGCTAGCGGGAGGGCCAGCTCTGGGGCCAACGTCCTGACTTTC
CATLGWASGRASSGANVLTF
>.|.|TRBJ1-1|TRBV19
TGTGCCAGTAGTTCCCCCCAGGGGAGGATGAACACTGAAGCTTTCTTT
CASSSPQGRMNTEAFF